One sample yielded the 13 T cell receptor beta chains listed below, sequenced in a study of blood T cell repertoires in COVID-19. Sequencing used immunoSEQ multiplex PCR; TCRdb keeps in-frame clones, though not all of them. The sample contains approximately 240,000 clones, 84% of which appear only once. The sequenced material came from peripheral blood. These receptor sequences come from a woman aged 35 to 49 who had recovered from COVID-19.

This rearrangement joins TRBV20-1 to TRBJ2-5; D not certain. Looked up from germline, CDR1 is DFQATT and CDR2 is SNEGSKA (reference sequence). The CDR3 spans 11 residues. The CDR3 reads CSYAPGETQYF. CDR3 in DNA: TGCAGCTACGCGCCCGGAGAGACCCAGTACTTC.

This sequence joins TRBV3-1 (or the pseudogene TRBV3-2) and TRBJ2-7; a weak D match, TRBD1 (6 bases). The CDR3 spans 17 residues. Germline V CDR1 and CDR2: LGHDT, YNNKEL (reference sequence). Trimming left V 2 bases short and J 9 bases short, with 26 bases between. The CDR3 is CASSQTSWPGAQTTQYF. CDR3 nucleotides: TGTGCCAGCAGCCAAACCTCATGGCCAGGGGCGCAGACGACGCAGTACTTC.

J is TRBJ2-1 and V is TRBV9; tentative D call: TRBD1 (5 bases). The CDR3 runs to 14 residues. The V gene lost 0 bases and the J gene lost 9 bases, with 13 bases spanning the gap. Germline V lookup: CDR1 SGDLS, CDR2 YYNGEE. The CDR3 nucleotides are TGTGCCAGCAGCGTAGCTGGGTCAGGGCTTGAGCAGTTCTTC. Translating it yields CASSVAGSGLEQFF.

The chain carries TRBV10-3 and TRBJ2-1, with 12 bases fitting TRBD1. Germline V gene sequence: CDR1 ENHRY, CDR2 SYGVKD. Losses at the gene ends were 7 bases for V and 1 base for J; bases not matched to a gene: 5. The CDR3 is 16 residues long. This chain's CDR3 is CAIKGQGAKSYNEQFF. The CDR3 DNA reads TGTGCCATCAAGGGACAGGGGGCGAAATCCTACAATGAGCAGTTCTTC.

This clone occurred many times. This sequence joins TRBV19 and TRBJ1-2; 7 bases map to TRBD1. The length of the CDR3 is 14 residues. The J segment lost 4 bases and the V segment lost 6 bases, leaving 8 bases of the junction unmatched. Per germline, CDR1 LNHDA and CDR2 SQIVND (reference sequence). The CDR3 DNA reads TGTGCCAGTAGCAGGACAGGCCCATTCTATGGCTACACCTTC. As protein: CASSRTGPFYGYTF.

The rearrangement joins TRBV2 to TRBJ2-2; 7 bases are shared with TRBD1. V was pared by 4 bases and J by 0 bases, with 2 bases of the junction left unmatched. The germline CDR1 and CDR2 sequences are SNHLY and FYNNEI. The CDR3 totals 15 residues. The CDR3: CASSVGTANTGELFF. The CDR3 DNA reads as TGTGCCAGCAGTGTGGGGACAGCGAACACCGGGGAGCTGTTTTTT.

The chain carries TRBV19 and TRBJ2-1; 12 nucleotides match TRBD1. The CDR3 contains 15 residues. V shed 5 bases, J shed 7 bases, and the junction held 6 bases outside the gene matches. Germline V CDR1 and CDR2: LNHDA, SQIVND (reference sequence). As DNA, the CDR3 is TGTGCCAGTAGTGACGGGACAGGGGGCAAGAATGAGCAGTTCTTC. Its protein is CASSDGTGGKNEQFF.

The chain couples TRBV11-3 to TRBJ2-3; tentative D call: TRBD1 (5 bases). Trimming cost V 6 bases and J 3 bases, with 10 bases left between them. This CDR3 spans 13 amino acids. Germline V gene data show CDR1 as SGHNT and CDR2 as YENEEA. The CDR3: CASSRQGTDTQYF. As DNA, the CDR3 is TGTGCCAGCAGTAGGCAGGGTACAGATACGCAGTATTTT.

The chain has TRBV5-4 and TRBJ2-5, with a possible D match to TRBD1 (6 bases). This CDR3 is 16 amino acids long. The germline CDR1 and CDR2 sequences are SGHNT and YYREEE (reference sequence). V lost 0 bases, J lost 5 bases, and 17 bases lay in between. Written as DNA, the CDR3 is TGTGCCAGCAGCTTGGGGGGGCCGGGACATGGGGAGACCCAGTACTTC. It specifies CASSLGGPGHGETQYF.

This clone was counted only a few times. The V and J genes are TRBV5-1 and TRBJ2-1; TRBD1 matches at 8 bases. The CDR3 runs 16 residues. Per the germline V gene, CDR1 is SGHRS and CDR2 is YFSETQ. The V segment lost 0 bases and the J segment 5 bases; nucleotides outside the gene matches: 7. CDR3 sequence reads: CASSLDSGGRHNEQFF. CDR3 nucleotides: TGCGCCAGCAGCTTGGATTCAGGGGGCCGCCACAATGAGCAGTTCTTC.

The chain joins TRBV2 to TRBJ2-3; 8 bases align to TRBD1. The germline gives CDR1 SNHLY, CDR2 FYNNEI. The V gene end was trimmed by 9 bases and the J gene end by 2 bases; junction bases not matched to a gene: 7. The CDR3 runs 14 residues. CDR3 DNA: TGTGCCAGGGCGGACAGGGCTAACACAGATACGCAGTATTTT. This encodes CARADRANTDTQYF. Full variable domain (outside the CDR3, taken from reference TRBV2 and TRBJ2-3): EPEVTQTPSHQVTQMGQEVILRCVPISNHLYFYWYRQILGQKVEFLVSFYNNEISEKSEIFDDQFSVERPDGSNFTLKIRSTKLEDSAMYFCARADRANTDTQYFGPGTRLTVL.

The sample holds one count of this clone. The J gene is TRBJ2-7, the V gene TRBV7-9, with 10 bases matching TRBD1. Germline V gene data show CDR1 as SEHNR and CDR2 as FQNEAQ (reference sequence). The CDR3 is 15 amino acids. J was trimmed by 2 bases and V by 5 bases; bases with no gene match: 6. The CDR3 loop reads CASSRGQGRTYEQYF. The CDR3, as DNA: TGTGCCAGCAGCCGGGGACAGGGGAGGACCTACGAGCAGTACTTC. The whole variable domain, remainder taken from reference TRBV7-9 and TRBJ2-7, is DTGVSQNPRHKITKRGQNVTFRCDPISEHNRLYWYRQTLGQGPEFLTYFQNEAQLEKSRLLSDRFSAERPKGSFSTLEIQRTEQGDSAMYLCASSRGQGRTYEQYFGPGTRLTVT.

The chain carries TRBV29-1 and TRBJ1-2; D gene ambiguous. The ends were cut back, 4 bases at V and 4 bases at J, with 10 bases in the middle. The CDR3 consists of 12 residues. Germline V CDR1 and CDR2: SQVTM, ANQGSEA. The CDR3 DNA follows: TGCAGCGTTGGCGGGAGACCCTATGGCTACACCTTC. Translated, it gives CSVGGRPYGYTF. The full variable domain, with the rest looked up from reference TRBV29-1 and TRBJ1-2, is SAVISQKPSRDICQRGTSLTIQCQVDSQVTMMFWYRQQPGQSLTLIATANQGSEATYESGFVIDKFPISRPNLTFSTLTVSNMSPEDSSIYLCSVGGRPYGYTFGSGTRLTVV.